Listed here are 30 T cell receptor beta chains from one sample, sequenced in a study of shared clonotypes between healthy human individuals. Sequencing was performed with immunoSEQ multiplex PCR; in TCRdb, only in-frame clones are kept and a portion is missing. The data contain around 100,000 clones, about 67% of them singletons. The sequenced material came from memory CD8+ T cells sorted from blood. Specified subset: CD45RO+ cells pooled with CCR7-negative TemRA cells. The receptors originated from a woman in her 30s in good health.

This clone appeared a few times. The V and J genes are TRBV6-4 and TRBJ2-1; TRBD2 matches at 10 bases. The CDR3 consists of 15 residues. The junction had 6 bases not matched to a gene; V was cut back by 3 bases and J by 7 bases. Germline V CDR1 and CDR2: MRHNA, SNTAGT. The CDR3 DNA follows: TGTGCCAGCAGTGAACTAGCGGGATCTGTGAATGAGCAGTTCTTC. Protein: CASSELAGSVNEQFF.

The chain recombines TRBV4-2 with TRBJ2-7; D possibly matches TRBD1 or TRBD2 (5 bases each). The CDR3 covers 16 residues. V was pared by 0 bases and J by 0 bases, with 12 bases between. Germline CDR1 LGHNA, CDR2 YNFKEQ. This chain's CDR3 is CASSQDGTAASYEQYF. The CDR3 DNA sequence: TGTGCCAGCAGCCAAGATGGGACCGCCGCCTCCTACGAGCAGTACTTC.

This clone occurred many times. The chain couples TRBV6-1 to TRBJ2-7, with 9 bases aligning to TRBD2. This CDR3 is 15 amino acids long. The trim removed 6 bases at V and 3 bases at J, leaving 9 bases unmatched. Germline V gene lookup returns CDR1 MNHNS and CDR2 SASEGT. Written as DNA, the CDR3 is TGTGCCAGCAGGGAGACGGCTAGCGGGGACTACGAGCAGTACTTC. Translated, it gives CASRETASGDYEQYF.

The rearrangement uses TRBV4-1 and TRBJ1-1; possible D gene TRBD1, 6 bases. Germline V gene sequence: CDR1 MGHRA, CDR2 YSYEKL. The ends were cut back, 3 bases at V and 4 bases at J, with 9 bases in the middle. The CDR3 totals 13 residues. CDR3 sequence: CASSQLRGTEAFF. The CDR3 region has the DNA TGCGCCAGCAGCCAGCTCAGGGGCACTGAAGCTTTCTTT.

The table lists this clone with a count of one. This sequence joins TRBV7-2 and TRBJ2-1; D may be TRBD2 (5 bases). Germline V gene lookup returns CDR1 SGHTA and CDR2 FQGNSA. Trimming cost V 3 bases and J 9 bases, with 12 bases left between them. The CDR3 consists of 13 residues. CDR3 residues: CASSLPGLREQFF. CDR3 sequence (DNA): TGTGCCAGCAGCTTGCCGGGGTTGCGTGAGCAGTTCTTC.

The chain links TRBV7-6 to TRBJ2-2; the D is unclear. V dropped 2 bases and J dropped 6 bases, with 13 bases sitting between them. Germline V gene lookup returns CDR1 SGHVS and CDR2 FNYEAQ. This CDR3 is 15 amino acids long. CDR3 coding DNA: TGTGCCAGCAGCTTAATAGTATCCGGACCCGGGGAGCTGTTTTTT. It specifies CASSLIVSGPGELFF.

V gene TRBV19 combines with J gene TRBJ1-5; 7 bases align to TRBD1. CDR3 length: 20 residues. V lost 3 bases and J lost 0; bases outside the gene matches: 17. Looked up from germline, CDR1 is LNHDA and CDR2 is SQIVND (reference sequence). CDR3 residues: CASSIHGGEGQTYSNQPQHF. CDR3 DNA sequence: TGTGCCAGTAGTATCCACGGGGGCGAGGGACAGACCTATAGCAATCAGCCCCAGCATTTT.

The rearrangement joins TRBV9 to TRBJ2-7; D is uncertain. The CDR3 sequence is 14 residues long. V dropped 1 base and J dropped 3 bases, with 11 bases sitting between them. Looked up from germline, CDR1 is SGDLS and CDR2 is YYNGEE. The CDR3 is CASSVTPPGYEQYF. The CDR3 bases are TGTGCCAGCAGCGTAACCCCCCCCGGCTACGAGCAGTACTTC.

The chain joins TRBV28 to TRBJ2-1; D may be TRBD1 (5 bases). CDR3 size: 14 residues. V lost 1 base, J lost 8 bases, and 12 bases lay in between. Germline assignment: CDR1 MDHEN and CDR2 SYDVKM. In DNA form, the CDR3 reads TGTGCCAGCAGTTTATCCAGGGCCAGGGATGAGCAGTTCTTC. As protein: CASSLSRARDEQFF.

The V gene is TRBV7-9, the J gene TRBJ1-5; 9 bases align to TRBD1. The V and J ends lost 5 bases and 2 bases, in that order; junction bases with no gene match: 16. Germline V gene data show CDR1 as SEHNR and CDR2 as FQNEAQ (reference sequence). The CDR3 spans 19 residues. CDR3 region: CASSQPFFRGQGGNQPQHF. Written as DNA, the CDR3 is TGTGCCAGCAGCCAACCATTCTTCAGGGGACAGGGTGGCAATCAGCCCCAGCATTTT.

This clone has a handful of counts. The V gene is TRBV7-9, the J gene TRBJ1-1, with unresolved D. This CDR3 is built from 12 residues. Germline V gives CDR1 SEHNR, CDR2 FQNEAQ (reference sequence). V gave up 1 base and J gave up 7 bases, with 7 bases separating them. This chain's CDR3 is CASSLDDVEAFF. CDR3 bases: TGTGCCAGCAGCTTAGATGACGTTGAAGCTTTCTTT.

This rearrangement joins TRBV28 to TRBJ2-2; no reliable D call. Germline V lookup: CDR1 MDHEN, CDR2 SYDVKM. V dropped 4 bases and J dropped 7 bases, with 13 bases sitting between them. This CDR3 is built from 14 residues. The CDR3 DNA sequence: TGTGCCAGCAGTTCCCCCCCGGGTGGCGGGGAGCTGTTTTTT. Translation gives CASSSPPGGGELFF.

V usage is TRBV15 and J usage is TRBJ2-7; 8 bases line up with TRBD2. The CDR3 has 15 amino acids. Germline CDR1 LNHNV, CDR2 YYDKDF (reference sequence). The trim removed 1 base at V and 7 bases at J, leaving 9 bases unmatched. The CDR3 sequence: CATSRGTSFSREQYF. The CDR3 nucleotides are TGTGCCACCAGCAGAGGGACTAGCTTCTCGCGTGAGCAGTACTTC.

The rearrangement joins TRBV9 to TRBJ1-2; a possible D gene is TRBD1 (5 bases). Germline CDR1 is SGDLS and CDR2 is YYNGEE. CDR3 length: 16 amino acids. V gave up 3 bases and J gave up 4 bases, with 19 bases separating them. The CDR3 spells CASSGPIRDSGYGYTF. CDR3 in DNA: TGTGCCAGCAGCGGTCCTATCAGGGATTCAGGCTATGGCTACACCTTC.

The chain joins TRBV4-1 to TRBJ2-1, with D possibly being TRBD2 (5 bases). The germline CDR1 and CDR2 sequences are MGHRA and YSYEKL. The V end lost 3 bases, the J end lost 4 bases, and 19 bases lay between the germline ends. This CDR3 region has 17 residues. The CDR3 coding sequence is TGCGCCAGCAGCCATACTACACGCGGCGGGTCGTACAATGAGCAGTTCTTC. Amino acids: CASSHTTRGGSYNEQFF.

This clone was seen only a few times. The CDR3 DNA sequence: TGTGCCAGCAGCCAAGATTGGACTAGCGGGAGCAATGAGCAGTTCTTC. Translating it yields CASSQDWTSGSNEQFF. The J gene is TRBJ2-1, the V gene TRBV4-2; 13 bases are a match to TRBD2. The CDR3 spans 16 residues. In germline, CDR1 is LGHNA, CDR2 YNFKEQ. V lost 0 bases to trimming and J lost 6 bases; unmatched junction nucleotides: 2.

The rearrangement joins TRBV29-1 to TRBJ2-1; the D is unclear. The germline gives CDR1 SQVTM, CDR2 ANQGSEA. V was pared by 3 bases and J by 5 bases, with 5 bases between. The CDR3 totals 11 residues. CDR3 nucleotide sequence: TGCAGCGTTGATAGGCACAATGAGCAGTTCTTC. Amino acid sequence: CSVDRHNEQFF.

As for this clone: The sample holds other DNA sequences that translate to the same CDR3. Here the CDR3 DNA reads TGTGCCAGTAGTCCTTGGGTAGCTAACAATGAGCAGTTCTTC. Translation gives CASSPWVANNEQFF. The chain is built from TRBV19 and TRBJ2-1; D remains unclear. V was cut by 5 bases and J by 5 bases, with 13 bases left in between. The CDR3 is 14 residues long. The germline V gene has CDR1 LNHDA and CDR2 SQIVND (reference sequence).

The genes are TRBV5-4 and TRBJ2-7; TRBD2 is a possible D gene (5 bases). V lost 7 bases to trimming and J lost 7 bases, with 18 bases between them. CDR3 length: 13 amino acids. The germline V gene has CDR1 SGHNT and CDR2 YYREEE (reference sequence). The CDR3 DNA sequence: TGTGCCAGCTCCCCCGGAGGAAATCGGGAGCAGTACTTC. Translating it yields CASSPGGNREQYF.

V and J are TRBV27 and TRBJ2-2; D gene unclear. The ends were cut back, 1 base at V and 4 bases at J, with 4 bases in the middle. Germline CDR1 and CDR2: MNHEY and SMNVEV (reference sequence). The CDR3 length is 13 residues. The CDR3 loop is CASSLWATGELFF. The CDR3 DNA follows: TGTGCCAGCAGTTTATGGGCCACCGGGGAGCTGTTTTTT.

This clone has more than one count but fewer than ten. The CDR3 DNA sequence: TGTGCCAGCAGCTTTGGGGGTAGCGACGAGCAGTACTTC. This sequence encodes CASSFGGSDEQYF. The chain couples TRBV7-9 to TRBJ2-7; D assignment may be TRBD1 or TRBD2 (5 bases each). CDR1 and CDR2 from the germline V gene are SEHNR and FQNEAQ (reference sequence). The CDR3 is 13 amino acids. V dropped 3 bases and J dropped 5 bases, with 11 bases sitting between them.

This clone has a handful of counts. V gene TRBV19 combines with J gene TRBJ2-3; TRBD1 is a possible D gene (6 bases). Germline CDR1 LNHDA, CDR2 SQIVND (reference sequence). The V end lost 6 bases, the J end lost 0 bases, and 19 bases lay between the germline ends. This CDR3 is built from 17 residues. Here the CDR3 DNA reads TGTGCCAGTAGCAAGGACAGTTGGGTGACTAGCACAGATACGCAGTATTTT. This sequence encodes CASSKDSWVTSTDTQYF.

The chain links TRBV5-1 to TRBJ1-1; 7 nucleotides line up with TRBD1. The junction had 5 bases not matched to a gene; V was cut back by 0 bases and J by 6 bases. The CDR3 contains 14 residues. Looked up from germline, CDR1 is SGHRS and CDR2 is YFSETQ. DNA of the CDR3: TGCGCCAGCAGCTTGGCGACAGGGCGAGCTGAAGCTTTCTTT. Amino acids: CASSLATGRAEAFF.

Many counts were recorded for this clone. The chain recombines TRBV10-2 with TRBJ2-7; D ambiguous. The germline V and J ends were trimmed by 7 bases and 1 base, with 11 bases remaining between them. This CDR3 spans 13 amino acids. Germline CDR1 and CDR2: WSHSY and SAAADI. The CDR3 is CASIAGGSYEQYF. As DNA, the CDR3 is TGCGCCAGCATAGCCGGCGGATCCTACGAGCAGTACTTC.

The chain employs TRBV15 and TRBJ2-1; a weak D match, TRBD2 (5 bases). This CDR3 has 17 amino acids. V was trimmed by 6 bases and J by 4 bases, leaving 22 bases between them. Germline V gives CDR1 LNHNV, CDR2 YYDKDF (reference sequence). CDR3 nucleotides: TGTGCCACCAGGAAGGGAGCCCTAGTCGAGAGATACAATGAGCAGTTCTTC. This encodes CATRKGALVERYNEQFF.

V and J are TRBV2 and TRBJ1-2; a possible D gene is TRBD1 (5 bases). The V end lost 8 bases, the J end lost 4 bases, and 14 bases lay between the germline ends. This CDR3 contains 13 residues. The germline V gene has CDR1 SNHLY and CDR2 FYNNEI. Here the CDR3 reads CASAGMVGYGYTF. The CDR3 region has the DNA TGTGCCAGCGCAGGGATGGTAGGCTATGGCTACACCTTC. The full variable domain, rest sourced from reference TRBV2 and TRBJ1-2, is EPEVTQTPSHQVTQMGQEVILRCVPISNHLYFYWYRQILGQKVEFLVSFYNNEISEKSEIFDDQFSVERPDGSNFTLKIRSTKLEDSAMYFCASAGMVGYGYTFGSGTRLTVV.

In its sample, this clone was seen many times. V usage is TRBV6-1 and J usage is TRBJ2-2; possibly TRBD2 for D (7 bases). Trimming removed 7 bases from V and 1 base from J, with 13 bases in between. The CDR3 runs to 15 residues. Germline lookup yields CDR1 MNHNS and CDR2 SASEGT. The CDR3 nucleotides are TGTGCCAGCAACGGACTAGGGGGGAACACCGGGGAGCTGTTTTTT. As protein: CASNGLGGNTGELFF.

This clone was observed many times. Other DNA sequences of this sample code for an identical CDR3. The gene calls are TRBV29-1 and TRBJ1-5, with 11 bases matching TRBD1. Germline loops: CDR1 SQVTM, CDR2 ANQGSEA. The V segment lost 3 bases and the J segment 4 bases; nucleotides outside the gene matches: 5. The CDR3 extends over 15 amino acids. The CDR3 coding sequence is TGCAGCGTTGAGGCCGGGACAGGGGGAAATCAGCCCCAGCATTTT. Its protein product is CSVEAGTGGNQPQHF.

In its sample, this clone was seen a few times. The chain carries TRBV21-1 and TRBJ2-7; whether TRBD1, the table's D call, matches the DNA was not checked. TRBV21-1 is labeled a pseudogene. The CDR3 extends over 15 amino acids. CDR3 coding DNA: TGTGCCAGCAGCAAAGGGGGCAGGGCGGACTACGAGCAGTACTTC. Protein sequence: CASSKGGRADYEQYF.

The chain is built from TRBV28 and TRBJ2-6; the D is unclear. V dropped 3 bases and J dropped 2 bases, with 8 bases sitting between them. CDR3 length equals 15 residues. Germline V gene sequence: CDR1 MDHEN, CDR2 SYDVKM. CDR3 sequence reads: CASSFVGTGANVLTF. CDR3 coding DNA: TGTGCCAGCAGTTTTGTAGGGACTGGGGCCAACGTCCTGACTTTC.